This T cell receptor (beta chain) was identified during a study of spatial heterogeneity in lung cancer. Whole-study findings and limits: Whereas they appeared in blood less at follow-up, ubiquitous expanded tumor TCRs appeared there more at resection.

Regarding time point: sample taken at primary tumor resection. Whole RNA came from tumor, nontumor lung or frozen PBMC and was sequenced without being sorted. Donation came from over 60 patients with untreated early-stage non-small cell lung cancer. A note on this clonotype: No antigen is known for it.

Individually, TCR cDNA molecules were each labelled with a unique molecular identifier. TCRdb reprocessed the 5' RACE reads via MiXCR and lists one record per CDR3 protein. The table shows 82,000 or so distinct CDR3 sequences, with 10% to 15% occurring only once. CDR1 and CDR2 from the germline V gene are GTSNPN and SVGIG (reference sequence). Germline trimming cut 1 base from V and 4 bases from J; bases unmatched to any gene: 3. The CDR3 is 15 amino acids. This receptor was identified in a male donor with early-stage non-small cell lung cancer. The rearrangement uses TRBV30 and TRBJ2-7; 14 bases match TRBD2. This material consisted of PBMCs, taken at surgery. The CDR3 region has the DNA TGTGCCTGGAGTGAGGGACTAGCGGGAGTGTACGAGCAGTACTTC. Translation: CAWSEGLAGVYEQYF.